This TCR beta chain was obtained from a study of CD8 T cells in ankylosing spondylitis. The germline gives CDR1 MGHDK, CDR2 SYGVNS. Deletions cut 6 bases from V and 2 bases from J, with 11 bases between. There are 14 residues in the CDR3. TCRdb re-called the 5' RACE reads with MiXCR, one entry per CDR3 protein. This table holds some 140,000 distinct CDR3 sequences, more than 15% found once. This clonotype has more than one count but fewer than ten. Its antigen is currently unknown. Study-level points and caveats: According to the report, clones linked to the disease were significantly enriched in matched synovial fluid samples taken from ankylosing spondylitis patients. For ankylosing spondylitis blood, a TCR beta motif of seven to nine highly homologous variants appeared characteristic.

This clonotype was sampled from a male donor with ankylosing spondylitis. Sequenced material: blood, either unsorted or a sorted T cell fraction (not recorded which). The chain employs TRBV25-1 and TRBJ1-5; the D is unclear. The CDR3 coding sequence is TGTGCCAGCAGCCACGGGTTGGGCAATCAGCCCCAGCATTTT. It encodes CASSHGLGNQPQHF. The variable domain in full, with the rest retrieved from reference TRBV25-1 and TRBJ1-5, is EADIYQTPRYLVIGTGKKITLECSQTMGHDKMYWYQQDPGMELHLIHYSYGVNSTEKGDLSSESTVSRIRTEHFPLTLESARPSHTSQYLCASSHGLGNQPQHFGDGTRLSIL.